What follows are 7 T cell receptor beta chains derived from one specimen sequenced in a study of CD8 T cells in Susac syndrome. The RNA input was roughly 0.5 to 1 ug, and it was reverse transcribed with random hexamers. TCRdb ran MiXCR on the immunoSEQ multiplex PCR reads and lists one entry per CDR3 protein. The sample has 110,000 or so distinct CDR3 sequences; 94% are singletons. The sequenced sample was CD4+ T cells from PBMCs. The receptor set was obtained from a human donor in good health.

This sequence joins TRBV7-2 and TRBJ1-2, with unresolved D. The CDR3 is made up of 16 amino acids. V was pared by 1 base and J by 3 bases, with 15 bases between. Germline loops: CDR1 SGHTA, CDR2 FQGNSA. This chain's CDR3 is CASSLGATETDYGYTF. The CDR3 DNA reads TGTGCCAGCAGCTTAGGAGCGACCGAGACGGACTATGGCTACACCTTC.

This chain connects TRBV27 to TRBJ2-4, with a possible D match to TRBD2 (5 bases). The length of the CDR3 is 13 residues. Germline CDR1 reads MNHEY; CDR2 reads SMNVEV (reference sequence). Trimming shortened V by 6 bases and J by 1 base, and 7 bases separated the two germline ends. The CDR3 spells CASSRDAKNIQYF. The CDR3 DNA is TGTGCCAGCAGCCGGGATGCCAAAAACATTCAGTACTTC.

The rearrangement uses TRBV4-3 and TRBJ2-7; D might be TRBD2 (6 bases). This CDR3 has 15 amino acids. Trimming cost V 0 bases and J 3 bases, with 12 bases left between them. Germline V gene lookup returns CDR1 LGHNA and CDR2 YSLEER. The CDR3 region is CASSQDSQGLYEQYF. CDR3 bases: TGCGCCAGCAGCCAAGATAGCCAGGGACTCTACGAGCAGTACTTC.

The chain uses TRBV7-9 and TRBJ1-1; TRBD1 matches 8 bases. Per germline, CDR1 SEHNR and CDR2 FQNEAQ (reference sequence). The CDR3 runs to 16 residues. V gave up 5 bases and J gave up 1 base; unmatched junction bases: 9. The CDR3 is CASSLLGTGGNTEAFF. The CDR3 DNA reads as TGTGCCAGCAGCCTACTGGGCACAGGGGGGAACACTGAAGCTTTCTTT.

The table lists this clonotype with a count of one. The CDR3 DNA sequence: TGTGCCTGGAGTGTCATCCGGACGGCGCAGTATTTT. Residues: CAWSVIRTAQYF. The rearrangement uses TRBV30 and TRBJ2-3; D ambiguous. Germline V CDR1 and CDR2: GTSNPN, SVGIG (reference sequence). This CDR3 is 12 amino acids long. Trimming cost V 0 bases and J 10 bases, with 11 bases left between them.

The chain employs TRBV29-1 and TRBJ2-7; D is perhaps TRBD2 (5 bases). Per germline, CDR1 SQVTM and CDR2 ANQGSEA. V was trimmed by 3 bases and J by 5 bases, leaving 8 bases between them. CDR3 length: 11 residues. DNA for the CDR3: TGCAGCGTTGACCTAGCCCACGAGCAGTACTTC. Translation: CSVDLAHEQYF.

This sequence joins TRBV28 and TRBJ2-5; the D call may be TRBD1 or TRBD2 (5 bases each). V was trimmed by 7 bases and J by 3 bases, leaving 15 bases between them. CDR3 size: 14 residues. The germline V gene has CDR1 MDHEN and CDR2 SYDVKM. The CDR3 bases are TGTGCCAGCACCCCGGGACCATCAAAAGAGACCCAGTACTTC. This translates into CASTPGPSKETQYF. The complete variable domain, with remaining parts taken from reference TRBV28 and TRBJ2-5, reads DVKVTQSSRYLVKRTGEKVFLECVQDMDHENMFWYRQDPGLGLRLIYFSYDVKMKEKGDIPEGYSVSREKKERFSLILESASTNQTSMYLCASTPGPSKETQYFGPGTRLLVL.